Given below is one T cell receptor beta chain in context. Which antigen it targets is not known. Base quality data are lacking; no much larger clone is found one base away. These data come from a study of blood T cell repertoires in COVID-19 (dated by TCRdb to about 2020). About the study as a whole: The collaborator samples originated in the United States, Italy and Spain and spanned the acute and convalescent phases of COVID-19. Subjects who had been exposed to COVID-19, were actively infected with it, or had recovered from it provided the deeply sampled blood TCRbeta repertoires that made up the dataset. The repertoires were made available in a free public database intended to serve as a resource for research on the immune response to SARS-CoV-2. HLA class I and class II types, where available, came from metadata supplied by the sample provider rather than from assay-based typing. Samples came from the ongoing ImmuneRACE study (first 160 participants) plus 1,254 subjects from 6 global collaborators. The material from the prospective study consisted of cDNA or gDNA derived from T cells, B-cell-depleted T cells, or PBMCs. Nearly every sample came with metadata listing a de-identified subject ID, COVID-19 status, age in years and sex.

Each collaborating institution followed its own protocols to collect whole blood in K2EDTA tubes. Collaborator samples were shipped for TCRbeta analysis as frozen whole blood, isolated PBMCs, or DNA extracted from either sample type. The immunoSEQ Assay, a bias-controlled multiplex PCR, was used to amplify TCRbeta CDR3 regions from genomic DNA. As for how the authors treated the data: Within the assay, amplification of reference gene primers was used to estimate how many nucleated cells each sample contained. To quantify the absolute abundance of each unique TCRbeta CDR3 rearrangement, sequence reads were collapsed and filtered. Productive Simpson clonality was computed per sample as the square root of Simpson's diversity index over productive rearrangements. TCRdb limited this immuneACCESS table to in-frame rearrangements with V and J called. A share of clones is missing; checked studies link under half to unresolved V genes, and the rest is unexplained. V, J and clone size were drawn from that table, and D and trimming were deduced from the DNA. Here the sample has around 110,000 clones; less than 85% occur a single time. The ten top clones hold over 2% of the sample.

From the germline V gene (reference sequence), CDR1 is LNHDA and CDR2 is SQIVND. The CDR3 has 14 amino acids, counting the end cysteine and phenylalanine. Of the read, only the CDR3 DNA is kept; its 42 bases are in frame from base 1. V is reduced by 5 bases and J by 2 bases, leaving a spacing of 13 bases between them. Findings and caveats that apply to the study as a whole: How much clinical and demographic metadata was included differed by source and by participant, and the metadata was provided uncurated.

This sequence originates from a man aged 25 to 40 with acute or convalescent COVID-19. The V and J segments used are TRBV19 and TRBJ2-7; no D gene is confidently identified. The specimen sequenced was peripheral blood. The sequenced DNA: TGTGCCAGTAGTGTTGACATTCTGGCCTACGAGCAGTACTTC. Protein translation: CASSVDILAYEQYF.